This T cell receptor (beta chain) was identified in a study of T cells after yellow fever vaccination. Study-wide context: The authors prepared low-cell-number fractions using SMART-Seq v4 Ultra Low Input.

This clonotype was counted many times. Its antigen is not known. CDR1 and CDR2 (germline): SEHNR, FQNEAQ (reference sequence). The CDR3 contains 11 residues. V lost 10 bases, J lost 4 bases, and 10 bases lay in between. Each CDR3 protein gets one entry after TCRdb re-called the 5' RACE reads with MiXCR. The table records about 320,000 distinct CDR3 sequences, 3.5% to 4.5% of them present only once. Findings and caveats of the study: Most clones from primary vaccination resurfaced after the booster (roughly 96% CD4, approximately 88% CD8).

The V gene is TRBV7-9, the J gene TRBJ1-1; tentatively, D is TRBD1 (5 bases). This TCR was sampled from a man between 18 and 35 years old who received the YFV17D yellow fever vaccine. The sequenced sample was PBMCs, obtained 15 days after the yellow fever booster vaccination. CDR3 sequence reads: CAIRVGTEAFF. The CDR3 DNA reads TGTGCCATCAGGGTGGGCACTGAAGCTTTCTTT.